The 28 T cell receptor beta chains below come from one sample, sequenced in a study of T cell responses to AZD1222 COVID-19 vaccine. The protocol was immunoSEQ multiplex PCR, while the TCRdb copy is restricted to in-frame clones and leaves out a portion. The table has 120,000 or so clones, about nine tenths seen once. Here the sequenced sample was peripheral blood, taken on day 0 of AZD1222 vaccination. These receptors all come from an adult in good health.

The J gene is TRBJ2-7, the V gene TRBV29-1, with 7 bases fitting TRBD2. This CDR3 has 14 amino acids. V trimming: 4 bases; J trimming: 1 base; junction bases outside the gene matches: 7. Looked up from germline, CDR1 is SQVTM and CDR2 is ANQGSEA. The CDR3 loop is CSVVTGGRSYEQYF. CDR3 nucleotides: TGCAGCGTTGTGACGGGAGGCAGATCCTACGAGCAGTACTTC.

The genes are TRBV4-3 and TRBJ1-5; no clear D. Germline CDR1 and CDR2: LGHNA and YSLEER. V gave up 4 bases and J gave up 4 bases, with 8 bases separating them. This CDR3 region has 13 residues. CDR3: CASSLRRNQPQHF. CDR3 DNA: TGCGCCAGCAGCCTGAGAAGGAATCAGCCCCAGCATTTT.

This CDR3 reads CASSLAGTSKEQYF. As DNA, the CDR3 is TGTGCCAGCAGCTTGGCCGGGACTAGCAAGGAGCAGTACTTC. V and J are TRBV5-6 and TRBJ2-7; 9 bases agree with TRBD2. This CDR3 spans 14 amino acids. V was clipped by 0 bases and J by 7 bases; unmatched bases: 5. Germline CDR1 and CDR2: SGHDT and YYEEEE.

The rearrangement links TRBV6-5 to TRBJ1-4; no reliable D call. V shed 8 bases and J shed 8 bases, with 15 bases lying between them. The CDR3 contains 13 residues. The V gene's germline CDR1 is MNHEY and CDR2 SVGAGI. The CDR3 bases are TGTGCCAGCGCTGCCACCCCCACGGAAAAACTGTTTTTT. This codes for CASAATPTEKLFF.

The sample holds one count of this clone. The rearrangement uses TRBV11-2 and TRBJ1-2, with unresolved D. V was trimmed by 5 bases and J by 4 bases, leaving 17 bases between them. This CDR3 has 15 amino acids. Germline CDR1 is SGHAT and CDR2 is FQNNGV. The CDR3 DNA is TGTGCCAGCAGCCGTCATGGACCGGGAGGCTATGGCTACACCTTC. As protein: CASSRHGPGGYGYTF.

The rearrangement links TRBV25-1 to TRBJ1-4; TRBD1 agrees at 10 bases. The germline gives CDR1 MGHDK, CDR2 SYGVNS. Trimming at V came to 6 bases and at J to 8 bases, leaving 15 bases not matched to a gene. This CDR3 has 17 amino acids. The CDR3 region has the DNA TGTGCCAGCAGCGCCCTCCACTCCGGGACAGGGGCCGAAAAACTGTTTTTT. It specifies CASSALHSGTGAEKLFF.

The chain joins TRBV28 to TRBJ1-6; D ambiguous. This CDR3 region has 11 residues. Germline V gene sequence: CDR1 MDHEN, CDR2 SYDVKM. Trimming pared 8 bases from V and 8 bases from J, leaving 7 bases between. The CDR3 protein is CASGPDSPLHF. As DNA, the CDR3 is TGTGCCAGCGGTCCCGATTCACCCCTCCACTTT.

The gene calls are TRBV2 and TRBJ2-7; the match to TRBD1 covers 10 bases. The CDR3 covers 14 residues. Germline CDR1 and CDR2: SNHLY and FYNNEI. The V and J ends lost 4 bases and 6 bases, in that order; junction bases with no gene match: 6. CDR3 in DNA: TGTGCCAGCAGTGCTGACAGGGGGCGGGTCGAGCAGTACTTC. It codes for CASSADRGRVEQYF.

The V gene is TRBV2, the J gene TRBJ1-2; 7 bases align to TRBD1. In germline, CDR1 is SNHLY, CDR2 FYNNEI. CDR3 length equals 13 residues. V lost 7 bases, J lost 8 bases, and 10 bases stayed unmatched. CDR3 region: CASIRQGRSGYTF. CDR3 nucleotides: TGTGCCAGCATTCGACAGGGAAGGAGCGGCTACACCTTC. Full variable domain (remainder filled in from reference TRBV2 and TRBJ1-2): EPEVTQTPSHQVTQMGQEVILRCVPISNHLYFYWYRQILGQKVEFLVSFYNNEISEKSEIFDDQFSVERPDGSNFTLKIRSTKLEDSAMYFCASIRQGRSGYTFGSGTRLTVV.

The DNA of the CDR3 is TGCGCCAGCAGTCAATCCGGGACAGGGCACACAGATACGCAGTATTTT. This gives the protein CASSQSGTGHTDTQYF. The chain carries TRBV23-1 and TRBJ2-3; 9 positions agree with TRBD1. TRBV23-1 is identified as an open reading frame with a role that is uncertain. The CDR3 spans 16 residues. Trimming took 0 bases from V and 2 from J; bases not matched to a gene: 3.

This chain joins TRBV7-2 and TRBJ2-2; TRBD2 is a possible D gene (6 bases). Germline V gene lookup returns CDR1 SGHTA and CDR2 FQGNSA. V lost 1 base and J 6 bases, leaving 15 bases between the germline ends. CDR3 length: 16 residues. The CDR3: CASSLESGGGAGELFF. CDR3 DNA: TGTGCCAGCAGCTTAGAATCAGGAGGAGGGGCCGGGGAGCTGTTTTTT.

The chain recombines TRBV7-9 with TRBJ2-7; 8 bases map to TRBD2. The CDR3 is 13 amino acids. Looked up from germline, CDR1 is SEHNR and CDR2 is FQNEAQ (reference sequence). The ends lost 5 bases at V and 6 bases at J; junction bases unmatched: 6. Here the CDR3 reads CASSRTSSGEQYF. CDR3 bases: TGTGCCAGCAGCCGGACTAGCAGTGGCGAGCAGTACTTC.

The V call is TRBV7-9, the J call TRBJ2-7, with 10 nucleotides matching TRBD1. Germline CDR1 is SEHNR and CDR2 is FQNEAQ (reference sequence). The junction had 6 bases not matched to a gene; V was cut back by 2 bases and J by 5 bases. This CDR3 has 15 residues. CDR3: CASSLFETGGNEQYF. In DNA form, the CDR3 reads TGTGCCAGCAGCTTATTTGAGACAGGGGGCAACGAGCAGTACTTC.

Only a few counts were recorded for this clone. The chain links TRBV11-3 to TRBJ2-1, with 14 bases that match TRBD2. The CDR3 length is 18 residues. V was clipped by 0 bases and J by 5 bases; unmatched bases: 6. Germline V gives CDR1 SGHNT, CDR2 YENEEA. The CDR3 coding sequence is TGTGCCAGCAGCTTAGAACCCCCGGGACTAGCGGGGGACAATGAGCAGTTCTTC. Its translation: CASSLEPPGLAGDNEQFF.

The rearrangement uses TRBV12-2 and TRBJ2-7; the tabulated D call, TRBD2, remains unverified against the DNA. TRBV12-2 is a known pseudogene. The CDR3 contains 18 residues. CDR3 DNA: TGTGCAAGTCGCTTGAGGGGTGGACTAGGGGAGGGTCCCTACGAGCAGTACTTC. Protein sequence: CASRLRGGLGEGPYEQYF.

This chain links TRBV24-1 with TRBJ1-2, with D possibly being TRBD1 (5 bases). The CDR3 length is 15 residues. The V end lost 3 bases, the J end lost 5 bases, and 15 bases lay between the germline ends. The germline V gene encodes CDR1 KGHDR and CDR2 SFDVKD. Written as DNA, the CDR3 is TGTGCCACCAGTGATGCCAGAATGGGGCTTTATGGCTACACCTTC. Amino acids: CATSDARMGLYGYTF.

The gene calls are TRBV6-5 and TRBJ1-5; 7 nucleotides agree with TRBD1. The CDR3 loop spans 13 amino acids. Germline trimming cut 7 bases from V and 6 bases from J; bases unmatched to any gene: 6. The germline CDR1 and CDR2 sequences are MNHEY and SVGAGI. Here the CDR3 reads CASTDRVGQPQHF. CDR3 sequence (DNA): TGTGCCAGCACCGACAGGGTCGGTCAGCCCCAGCATTTT.

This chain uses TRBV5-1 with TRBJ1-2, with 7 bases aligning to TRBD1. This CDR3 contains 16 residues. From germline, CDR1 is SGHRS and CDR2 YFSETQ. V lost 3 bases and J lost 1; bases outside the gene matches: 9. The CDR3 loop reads CASSSNPQGGNYGYTF. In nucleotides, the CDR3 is TGCGCCAGCAGCTCAAACCCCCAGGGGGGTAACTATGGCTACACCTTC.

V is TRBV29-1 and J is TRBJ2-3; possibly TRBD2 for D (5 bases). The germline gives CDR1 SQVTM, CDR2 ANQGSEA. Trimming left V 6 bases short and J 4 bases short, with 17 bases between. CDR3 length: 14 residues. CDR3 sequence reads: CSVGRGVGADTQYF. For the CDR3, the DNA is TGCAGCGTCGGACGAGGTGTCGGGGCAGATACGCAGTATTTT.

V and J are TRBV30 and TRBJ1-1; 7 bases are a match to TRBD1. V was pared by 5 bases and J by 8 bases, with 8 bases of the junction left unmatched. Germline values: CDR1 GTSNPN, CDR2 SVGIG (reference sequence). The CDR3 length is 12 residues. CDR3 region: CAWLTGAGEAFF. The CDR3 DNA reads TGTGCCTGGCTCACAGGGGCTGGGGAAGCTTTCTTT.

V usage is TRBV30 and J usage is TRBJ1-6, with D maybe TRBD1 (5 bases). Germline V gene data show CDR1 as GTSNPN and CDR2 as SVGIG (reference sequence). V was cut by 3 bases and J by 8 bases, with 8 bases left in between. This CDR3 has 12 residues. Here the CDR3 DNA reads TGTGCCTGGAGCCAGGGCGATTCACCCCTCCACTTT. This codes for CAWSQGDSPLHF.

The CDR3, as DNA: TGCAGCGGGGGGACTAGCGGGATGAACAGTGAGCAGTTCTTC. It specifies CSGGTSGMNSEQFF. The chain couples TRBV29-1 to TRBJ2-1; 13 nucleotides line up with TRBD2. Germline CDR1 reads SQVTM; CDR2 reads ANQGSEA. V dropped 7 bases and J dropped 9; count of bases not matched to a gene: 9. This CDR3 contains 14 residues.

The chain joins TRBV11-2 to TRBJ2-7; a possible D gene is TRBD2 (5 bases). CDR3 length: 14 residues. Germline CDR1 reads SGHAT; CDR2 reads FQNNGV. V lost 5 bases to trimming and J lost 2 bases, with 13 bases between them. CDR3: CASSLLAGPYEQYF. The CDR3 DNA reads TGTGCCAGCAGCCTCCTAGCTGGGCCCTACGAGCAGTACTTC.

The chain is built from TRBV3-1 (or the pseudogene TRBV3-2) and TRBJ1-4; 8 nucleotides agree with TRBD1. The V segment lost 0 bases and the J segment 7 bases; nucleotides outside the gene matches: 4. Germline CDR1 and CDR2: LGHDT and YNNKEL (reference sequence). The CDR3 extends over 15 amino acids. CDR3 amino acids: CASSQDNRGSEKLFF. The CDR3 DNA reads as TGTGCCAGCAGCCAAGATAACAGGGGGAGTGAAAAACTGTTTTTT.

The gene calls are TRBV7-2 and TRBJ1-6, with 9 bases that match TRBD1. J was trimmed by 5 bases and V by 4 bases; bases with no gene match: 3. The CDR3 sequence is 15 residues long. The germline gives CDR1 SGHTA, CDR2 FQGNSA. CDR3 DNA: TGTGCCAGCAGCTCCGGGACAGGGAATAATTCACCCCTCCACTTT. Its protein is CASSSGTGNNSPLHF.

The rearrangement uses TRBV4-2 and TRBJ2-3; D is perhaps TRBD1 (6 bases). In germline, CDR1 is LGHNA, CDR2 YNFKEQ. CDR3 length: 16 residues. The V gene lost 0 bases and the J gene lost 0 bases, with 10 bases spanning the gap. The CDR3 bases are TGTGCCAGCAGCCAAGAGGGGACAATTAGCACAGATACGCAGTATTTT. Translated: CASSQEGTISTDTQYF.

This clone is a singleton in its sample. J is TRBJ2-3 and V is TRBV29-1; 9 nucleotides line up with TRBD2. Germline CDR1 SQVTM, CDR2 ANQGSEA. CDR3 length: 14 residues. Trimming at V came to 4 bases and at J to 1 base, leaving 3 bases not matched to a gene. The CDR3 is CSVARTSGTDTQYF. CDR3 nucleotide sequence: TGCAGCGTTGCCAGGACTAGCGGCACAGATACGCAGTATTTT.

In DNA, the CDR3 is TGTGCCAGCAGCTTGGGCGCAGGGGTTCGCACAGATACGCAGTATTTT. It codes for CASSLGAGVRTDTQYF. The V gene is TRBV5-6, the J gene TRBJ2-3, with D possibly being TRBD1 (6 bases). Trimming took off 0 bases at V and 1 base at J, with 12 bases between the two ends. Germline CDR1 and CDR2: SGHDT and YYEEEE. This CDR3 contains 16 residues.